The 11 T cell receptor beta chains reported below all come from one sample, sequenced in a study of identical twins (dated by TCRdb to 2016 to 2017). Library construction relied on 5' RACE. Sequencing took place on an Illumina HiSeq 2000. TCRdb trimmed public reads at Q25 via fastp, called clones via MiXCR and kept in-frame beta chains. Each CDR3 protein gets just one entry, which takes the most common genes and DNA from the rows behind it. For this sample the table gives about 530,000 distinct CDR3 sequences, of which over 12% were detected only once. Jointly, the top ten make up roughly 0.42% of the sample. These data also featured in a second study, about yellow fever vaccine responses in identical twins.

Sequenced material: CD4+ T cells sorted from blood. The receptors were gathered from a woman aged 18-35 years in good health.

V and J are TRBV24-1 and TRBJ2-5; D gene uncertain. V was clipped by 4 bases and J by 5 bases, with 7 bases between them. Germline V gene data show CDR1 as KGHDR and CDR2 as SFDVKD. CDR3 length equals 12 residues. CDR3 sequence reads: CATSDPLETQYF. The CDR3 coding sequence is TGTGCCACCAGTGACCCTCTGGAGACCCAGTACTTC.

The chain uses TRBV28 and TRBJ2-1; D remains ambiguous. Trimming removed 2 bases from V and 7 bases from J, with 9 bases in between. This CDR3 is built from 13 residues. Germline CDR1 and CDR2: MDHEN and SYDVKM. The CDR3 nucleotides read TGTGCCAGCAGTTTACGTACTCCTAATGAGCAGTTCTTC. Protein sequence: CASSLRTPNEQFF.

Within the sample, this clonotype is medium-sized. CDR3 nucleotides: TGTGCCAGCAGTTTACGCAGAATTGAAGACAATGAGCAGTTCTTC. Its protein is CASSLRRIEDNEQFF. The chain uses TRBV12-3 or TRBV12-4 and TRBJ2-1; D unclear. The CDR3 extends over 15 amino acids. V gave up 2 bases and J gave up 5 bases, with 13 bases separating them.

This clonotype was seen only a few times. The chain links TRBV5-1 to TRBJ2-4, with 9 nucleotides matching TRBD1. This CDR3 comprises 14 residues. Germline assignment: CDR1 SGHRS and CDR2 YFSETQ. V was clipped by 4 bases and J by 8 bases; unmatched bases: 7. The CDR3 nucleotides read TGCGCCAGCAGCATAGGGACAGGGTTCTACATTCAGTACTTC. Translation: CASSIGTGFYIQYF.

Only a few counts were recorded for this clonotype. The chain recombines TRBV7-3 with TRBJ1-1; TRBD1 matches 11 bases. This CDR3 has 16 amino acids. The germline V gene has CDR1 SGHTA and CDR2 FQGTGA. V lost 2 bases, J lost 4 bases, and 6 bases stayed unmatched. CDR3 sequence (DNA): TGTGCCAGCAGCTTAGAGGACAGGGGGCCCGCCACTGAAGCTTTCTTT. Protein product: CASSLEDRGPATEAFF.

The V and J genes are TRBV12-3 or TRBV12-4 and TRBJ2-1, with 14 positions matching TRBD2. The V gene end was trimmed by 5 bases and the J gene end by 6 bases; junction bases not matched to a gene: 3. The CDR3 runs to 15 residues. This CDR3 reads CASSGTSGGLNEQFF. The CDR3 bases are TGTGCCAGCAGTGGGACTAGCGGGGGCCTCAATGAGCAGTTCTTC.

This clonotype came up many times. The CDR3 coding sequence is TGTGCCAGCAGCGAGACTAGCGGGAATTACAATGAGCAGTTCTTC. It yields the protein CASSETSGNYNEQFF. V gene TRBV7-9 combines with J gene TRBJ2-1; TRBD2 agrees at 11 bases. The CDR3 loop spans 15 amino acids. Losses at the gene ends were 5 bases for V and 4 bases for J; bases not matched to a gene: 4. Germline values: CDR1 SEHNR, CDR2 FQNEAQ (reference sequence).

This clonotype came up a few times. The CDR3 spells CASSRITQGLSYEQYV. The CDR3 DNA sequence: TGTGCCAGCAGTAGGATCACACAGGGGTTATCCTACGAGCAGTACGTC. The V and J genes are TRBV28 and TRBJ2-7, with TRBD1 identical over 7 bases. The CDR3 has 16 amino acids. The germline V gene has CDR1 MDHEN and CDR2 SYDVKM. The J segment lost 1 base and the V segment lost 5 bases, leaving 11 bases of the junction unmatched.

The sample holds a few counts of this clonotype. The chain combines TRBV5-1 with TRBJ1-1, with 8 bases lining up with TRBD1. Trimming took 2 bases from V and 4 from J; bases not matched to a gene: 7. Germline V gene lookup returns CDR1 SGHRS and CDR2 YFSETQ. CDR3 length equals 15 residues. The DNA for the CDR3 is TGCGCCAGCAGCTTAGCAGGGGGCTCGGGCACTGAAGCTTTCTTT. Amino acid sequence: CASSLAGGSGTEAFF. Based on the CDR3 plus reference TRBV5-1 and TRBJ1-1, the full variable domain is KAGVTQTPRYLIKTRGQQVTLSCSPISGHRSVSWYQQTPGQGLQFLFEYFSETQRNKGNFPGRFSGRQFSNSRSEMNVSTLELGDSALYLCASSLAGGSGTEAFFGQGTRLTVV.

The chain couples TRBV28 to TRBJ2-7; 11 bases are shared with TRBD1. After removal of 6 bases from V and 3 bases from J, the junction contained 19 bases not matched to a gene. CDR1 MDHEN and CDR2 SYDVKM come from the germline V gene. The CDR3 loop spans 19 amino acids. This CDR3 is CASRLGTGGIAVNFYEQYF. The CDR3 DNA reads TGTGCCAGCAGACTAGGGACAGGGGGAATCGCCGTAAACTTCTACGAGCAGTACTTC.

This clonotype was counted only a few times. The V call is TRBV20-1, the J call TRBJ1-2; D is unclear. The V end was cut by 4 bases, the J end by 7 bases, with 13 bases between. The CDR3 runs 12 residues. CDR1 is DFQATT and CDR2 is SNEGSKA in the germline V gene (reference sequence). For the CDR3, the DNA is TGCAGTGCTAAATTGTCAGGTCGTGGCTACACCTTC. Residues: CSAKLSGRGYTF.